The TCR beta chain described here comes from a study of blood T cell repertoires in COVID-19. Study context: Samples taken during acute and convalescent COVID-19 were collected in the United States, Italy and Spain. PBMCs, B-cell-depleted T cells, or T cells were the source of the cDNA or gDNA that made up the material.

Germline V gives CDR1 SGHDN, CDR2 FVKESK. The trim removed 2 bases at V and 4 bases at J, leaving 9 bases unmatched. The CDR3 runs to 16 residues. Measured with immunoSEQ multiplex PCR; TCRdb has only the in-frame clones, and not every one. The sample lists 200,000 to 300,000 clones, around 87% occurring once. Cohorts were based on clinical histories the participants reported. The chain links TRBV14 to TRBJ2-3, with TRBD2 matching 7 bases. Sequences were obtained from PBMCs or T cells enriched from blood (not recorded which). The receptor was derived from a woman between 40 and 55 years old with acute COVID-19. The CDR3 reads CASSQNKRDPPDTQYF. As DNA, the CDR3 is TGTGCCAGCAGCCAAAACAAGCGGGACCCCCCAGATACGCAGTATTTT.